The 25 T cell receptor beta chains in this list originate from one sample, sequenced in a study of T-cell memory formation after mild COVID-19. MiXCR, applied by TCRdb to the 5' RACE reads, yields one record per CDR3 protein. The sample lists a few hundred thousand distinct CDR3 sequences, roughly 18% occurring once. What was sequenced was PBMCs or a T cell subset sorted from them (not recorded which). These receptors were taken from a man aged 18 to 30 who had mild COVID-19 (a few samples of this study predate the infection). Cell type and time point are not known.

This rearrangement joins TRBV3-1 to TRBJ2-1, with unresolved D. The length of the CDR3 is 13 residues. The V and J ends lost 3 bases and 6 bases respectively, with 9 bases between them. Looked up from germline, CDR1 is LGHDT and CDR2 is YNNKEL (reference sequence). The CDR3 sequence is CASSQSRLNEQFF. As DNA, the CDR3 is TGTGCCAGCAGCCAGTCCAGACTCAATGAGCAGTTCTTC.

This clonotype appeared a few times. The gene calls are TRBV4-2 and TRBJ2-3; TRBD2 might be the D (6 bases). Germline assignment: CDR1 LGHNA and CDR2 YNFKEQ. V was cut by 3 bases and J by 0 bases, with 10 bases left in between. The CDR3 spans 15 residues. Here the CDR3 reads CASSQSGVSTDTQYF. Here the CDR3 DNA reads TGTGCCAGCAGCCAGTCGGGGGTCAGCACAGATACGCAGTATTTT.

This clonotype occurred a few times. The genes are TRBV7-9 and TRBJ2-1, with 9 bases matching TRBD1. Germline trimming cut 6 bases from V and 6 bases from J; bases unmatched to any gene: 9. The CDR3 has 15 residues. Germline V gene lookup returns CDR1 SEHNR and CDR2 FQNEAQ (reference sequence). CDR3 coding DNA: TGTGCCAGCAGGTCTACAGGGGGCCCCTTCAATGAGCAGTTCTTC. This translates into CASRSTGGPFNEQFF. The full variable domain, its missing parts supplied by reference TRBV7-9 and TRBJ2-1, is DTGVSQNPRHKITKRGQNVTFRCDPISEHNRLYWYRQTLGQGPEFLTYFQNEAQLEKSRLLSDRFSAERPKGSFSTLEIQRTEQGDSAMYLCASRSTGGPFNEQFFGPGTRLTVL.

This clonotype has at least ten counts. The chain joins TRBV7-9 to TRBJ2-5, with unresolved D. Germline assignment: CDR1 SEHNR and CDR2 FQNEAQ (reference sequence). This CDR3 region has 11 residues. V was trimmed by 3 bases and J by 6 bases, leaving 5 bases between them. For the CDR3, the DNA is TGTGCCAGCAGCTTTATGAAGACCCAGTACTTC. Translation: CASSFMKTQYF.

This clonotype was found many times. The chain uses TRBV13 and TRBJ2-5; 10 bases are a match to TRBD1. The CDR3 has 17 amino acids. Germline V gene lookup returns CDR1 PRHDT and CDR2 FYEKMQ (reference sequence). J was trimmed by 5 bases and V by 6 bases; bases with no gene match: 15. CDR3 region: CASSEFLGTGVVETQYF. The CDR3 nucleotides read TGTGCCAGCAGTGAATTTCTCGGGACAGGGGTAGTGGAGACCCAGTACTTC.

A single count supports this clonotype. This chain joins TRBV6-2 or TRBV6-3 and TRBJ1-1, with D possibly being TRBD1 (6 bases). The CDR3 covers 16 residues. Looked up from germline, CDR1 is MNHEY and CDR2 is SVGEGT. The ends were cut back, 3 bases at V and 0 bases at J, with 14 bases in the middle. The CDR3 loop is CASSYLQGHMNTEAFF. CDR3 DNA sequence: TGTGCCAGCAGTTATCTTCAGGGACACATGAACACTGAAGCTTTCTTT.

This clonotype was observed a few times. Relative to the germline gene, one junction end is altered; a read error may explain this. V gene TRBV12-3 or TRBV12-4 combines with J gene TRBJ1-1, with D unclear. The CDR3 extends over 11 amino acids. Written as DNA, the CDR3 is TGTGCCAGCAGTATGGGAGGACCGCCCATCTTT. Translated, it gives CASSMGGPPIF.

This clonotype was observed many times. J is TRBJ2-3 and V is TRBV29-1; D is undetermined. Germline V gene sequence: CDR1 SQVTM, CDR2 ANQGSEA. The CDR3 has 11 residues. Trimming took 7 bases from V and 6 from J, leaving 11 bases between them. CDR3 amino acids: CSGLRRDTQYF. CDR3 sequence (DNA): TGCAGCGGGCTGCGTAGGGATACGCAGTATTTT.

This clonotype appeared many times. The rearrangement uses TRBV20-1 and TRBJ2-1, with D possibly being TRBD2 (6 bases). V was cut by 0 bases and J by 2 bases, with 11 bases left in between. CDR1 and CDR2 from the germline V gene are DFQATT and SNEGSKA (reference sequence). This CDR3 is built from 15 residues. In DNA form, the CDR3 reads TGCAGTGCTAGAGATAGGCAGCGGGCCTACAATGAGCAGTTCTTC. Its translation is CSARDRQRAYNEQFF.

The V call is TRBV5-1, the J call TRBJ1-1; D might be TRBD1 (5 bases). Per the germline V gene, CDR1 is SGHRS and CDR2 is YFSETQ. The CDR3 is made up of 14 amino acids. V lost 7 bases, J lost 0 bases, and 13 bases lay in between. The CDR3 sequence is CASAVGPLNTEAFF. CDR3 bases: TGCGCCAGCGCAGTGGGACCCTTGAACACTGAAGCTTTCTTT.

The chain is built from TRBV12-3 or TRBV12-4 and TRBJ2-1; possibly TRBD2 for D (6 bases). V was clipped by 3 bases and J by 8 bases, with 14 bases between them. The CDR3 runs 14 residues. The CDR3 nucleotides are TGTGCCAGCAGTTTTATAGGGGAGGTCGATGAGCAGTTCTTC. Its protein product is CASSFIGEVDEQFF.

This clonotype was detected ten times or more. V and J are TRBV4-1 and TRBJ2-7; TRBD1 agrees at 10 bases. V shed 4 bases and J 2 bases; nucleotides not matched to a gene: 8. Germline-derived CDR1 and CDR2 are MGHRA and YSYEKL. This CDR3 comprises 16 residues. The CDR3 region has the DNA TGCGCCAGCAGCCCGATCGGGACAGGGGCGGCCTACGAGCAGTACTTC. Translated, it gives CASSPIGTGAAYEQYF.

The V call is TRBV5-5, the J call TRBJ2-7; 12 bases are shared with TRBD2. The junction had 8 bases not matched to a gene; V was cut back by 4 bases and J by 3 bases. Germline V gene lookup returns CDR1 SGHKS and CDR2 YYEKEE (reference sequence). This CDR3 contains 16 residues. The CDR3 DNA reads TGTGCCAGCAGCCTGACCCGGACTAGCGGGGTCTACGAGCAGTACTTC. Amino acid sequence: CASSLTRTSGVYEQYF.

The rearrangement links TRBV11-2 to TRBJ1-6; the D is unclear. The CDR3 is 16 amino acids. Trimming stripped 0 bases from V and 4 bases from J, with 10 bases between. From germline, CDR1 is SGHAT and CDR2 FQNNGV. CDR3 region: CASSLDRQAYNSPLHF. The CDR3 DNA follows: TGTGCCAGCAGCTTAGATCGGCAGGCTTATAATTCACCCCTCCACTTT.

This clonotype showed up just a few times. The V call is TRBV12-3 or TRBV12-4, the J call TRBJ2-6, with D hard to call. The length of the CDR3 is 15 residues. Between the trimmed V and J ends, which lost 7 bases and 0 bases, there was a span of 10 bases. The CDR3 loop is CASNADRSGANVLTF. DNA of the CDR3: TGTGCCAGCAATGCGGACCGCTCTGGGGCCAACGTCCTGACTTTC.

This clonotype has at least ten counts. The V gene is TRBV5-4, the J gene TRBJ2-1; D tentatively reads TRBD1 or TRBD2 (6 bases each). Germline CDR1 reads SGHNT; CDR2 reads YYREEE (reference sequence). The V gene lost 6 bases and the J gene lost 4 bases, with 17 bases spanning the gap. The CDR3 runs 15 residues. DNA for the CDR3: TGTGCCAGCAAAGAGGGGGGCCCGTGGTACAATGAGCAGTTCTTC. As protein: CASKEGGPWYNEQFF.

In its sample, this clonotype was seen a few times. The V and J genes are TRBV21-1 and TRBJ2-7; no check of the table's D call, TRBD2, against the DNA was made. TRBV21-1 is shown as a pseudogene. This CDR3 is built from 14 residues. This CDR3 reads CASSNGRRVYEQYV. The CDR3 nucleotides are TGTGCCAGCAGCAACGGACGGAGGGTCTACGAGCAGTACGTC.

The genes are TRBV7-9 and TRBJ2-5, with TRBD1 matching over 7 bases. CDR1 and CDR2 (germline): SEHNR, FQNEAQ (reference sequence). This CDR3 spans 16 amino acids. With 4 bases clipped from V and 5 bases from J, the junction kept 13 bases outside the gene matches. The CDR3 DNA follows: TGTGCCAGCAGCTCCCTGCCGGGGCAGGGGGTCGAGACCCAGTACTTC. Translating gives CASSSLPGQGVETQYF.

In its sample, this clonotype was seen a few times. This chain connects TRBV4-3 to TRBJ2-7; no clear D gene. Germline CDR1 LGHNA, CDR2 YSLEER. V lost 0 bases and J 3 bases, leaving 6 bases between the germline ends. The CDR3 totals 13 residues. The CDR3 nucleotides are TGCGCCAGCAGCCAAGATTTGTACTACGAGCAGTACGTC. It yields the protein CASSQDLYYEQYV.

DNA for the CDR3: TGTGCCAGCAGTTTAGGGGGCGGACATCAGCCCCAGCATTTT. This gives the protein CASSLGGGHQPQHF. V is TRBV12-3 or TRBV12-4 and J is TRBJ1-5, with D perhaps TRBD1 (5 bases). The CDR3 covers 14 residues. V was clipped by 1 base and J by 5 bases, with 9 bases between them.

There are a few counts of this clonotype. This sequence joins TRBV12-3 or TRBV12-4 and TRBJ2-5; the D gene could be TRBD1 or TRBD2 (6 bases each). The CDR3 extends over 12 amino acids. Trimming took 8 bases from V and 5 from J, leaving 12 bases between them. CDR3 sequence reads: CASAGGRETQYF. In DNA form, the CDR3 reads TGTGCCAGCGCCGGGGGCCGGGAGACCCAGTACTTC.

In its sample, this clonotype was seen a few times. The chain couples TRBV12-3 or TRBV12-4 to TRBJ2-2, with no clear D. This CDR3 is 12 amino acids long. The V end lost 3 bases, the J end lost 6 bases, and 5 bases lay between the germline ends. The CDR3 is CASSFSAGELFF. The CDR3 DNA sequence: TGTGCCAGCAGTTTCAGCGCCGGGGAGCTGTTTTTT.

This rearrangement joins TRBV20-1 to TRBJ2-7, with 10 bases lining up with TRBD1. Trimming removed 6 bases from V and 3 bases from J; junction bases left unmatched: 5. The CDR3 has 13 residues. Per the germline V gene, CDR1 is DFQATT and CDR2 is SNEGSKA (reference sequence). CDR3 amino acids: CSAPTGGLYEQYF. CDR3 in DNA: TGCAGTGCCCCGACAGGGGGCCTCTACGAGCAGTACTTC.

Only a few counts were recorded for this clonotype. The chain is built from TRBV2 and TRBJ2-3, with 8 bases aligning to TRBD1. V lost 6 bases to trimming and J lost 1 base; unmatched junction nucleotides: 6. There are 15 residues in the CDR3. In germline, CDR1 is SNHLY, CDR2 FYNNEI. CDR3 sequence (DNA): TGTGCCAGCAGCGGAGGACAGGGAGGCACAGATACGCAGTATTTT. The encoded protein is CASSGGQGGTDTQYF.

The V call is TRBV18, the J call TRBJ2-7, with 7 nucleotides matching TRBD1. Looked up from germline, CDR1 is KGHSH and CDR2 is LQKENI. The V gene end was trimmed by 5 bases and the J gene end by 3 bases; junction bases not matched to a gene: 4. This CDR3 contains 13 residues. This CDR3 reads CASSVGQDYEQYF. The DNA for the CDR3 is TGTGCCAGCTCAGTAGGACAGGACTACGAGCAGTACTTC.